The clone carrying this T cell receptor (beta chain) was detected only a few times. The data originate from a study of molecular identifiers for immune sequencing clone quantification. Using its own MiXCR run on the PCR reads, TCRdb lists one record per CDR3 protein. The table records 400,000 to 600,000 distinct CDR3 sequences, about a fifth of them present only once. The CDR3 runs 14 residues. V was cut by 0 bases and J by 4 bases, with 7 bases left in between. In germline, CDR1 is SGDLS, CDR2 YYNGEE. The chain uses TRBV9 and TRBJ2-2, with D unclear. The receptor comes from a human donor in good health. Some libraries in this study had Jurkat cell RNA spiked in. Sequencing was performed on naive CD8+ T cells from blood, with Jurkat cell RNA spiked in. Specified subset: FACS-sorted CD8+CD4-CCR7+CD45RA+ naive T cells. The CDR3 DNA is TGTGCCAGCAGCGTAGGCAGAACCACCGGGGAGCTGTTTTTT. The encoded protein is CASSVGRTTGELFF. Full variable domain (rest looked up from reference TRBV9 and TRBJ2-2): DSGVTQTPKHLITATGQRVTLRCSPRSGDLSVYWYQQSLDQGLQFLIQYYNGEERAKGNILERFSAQQFPDLHSELNLSSLELGDSALYFCASSVGRTTGELFFGEGSRLTVL.